The 21 T cell receptor beta chains listed next were all sequenced from one sample in a study of human T cells and chemical hapten exposure. The time point denotes: patch test 1, 2 weeks after DPC sensitization. Treatment indicated: therapeutic diphenylcyclopropenone sensitization with weekly scalp DPC. TCRdb re-called the RACE reads with MiXCR, one entry per CDR3 protein. Here the sample spans 300,000 to 450,000 distinct CDR3 sequences, roughly 4.8% being singletons. This sample comprised whole blood, obtained in connection with sensitization to the hapten diphenylcyclopropenone (DPC). The receptors originated from a woman aged 45-65 years with alopecia areata. Some clones in this sample may be carry-over from other donors' samples.

This clonotype was seen at least ten times. The V and J genes are TRBV3-1 and TRBJ2-2, with TRBD1 identical over 9 bases. CDR3 length: 17 amino acids. Germline V gene data show CDR1 as LGHDT and CDR2 as YNNKEL (reference sequence). Trimming cost V 5 bases and J 6 bases; bases outside gene matches: 13. The CDR3 loop reads CASSFRHLGQGSGELFF. CDR3 sequence (DNA): TGTGCCAGCAGCTTTAGACATTTGGGACAGGGATCCGGGGAGCTGTTTTTT.

This sequence joins TRBV27 and TRBJ2-2; 8 bases are shared with TRBD1. Trimming at V came to 3 bases and at J to 7 bases, leaving 7 bases not matched to a gene. This CDR3 spans 15 amino acids. Germline loops: CDR1 MNHEY, CDR2 SMNVEV (reference sequence). CDR3 region: CASSFRQGAGGELFF. The DNA for the CDR3 is TGTGCCAGCAGTTTCCGGCAGGGGGCAGGCGGGGAGCTGTTTTTT.

This clonotype was detected ten times or more. This chain connects TRBV14 to TRBJ2-3; 7 positions match TRBD2. V was clipped by 0 bases and J by 1 base; unmatched bases: 7. Germline V gene data show CDR1 as SGHDN and CDR2 as FVKESK. The CDR3 is made up of 17 amino acids. CDR3 residues: CASSQEWLADRTDTQYF. The DNA of the CDR3 is TGTGCCAGCAGCCAAGAATGGCTAGCGGATCGCACAGATACGCAGTATTTT.

This clonotype has a count of ten or more. This rearrangement joins TRBV2 to TRBJ2-2; a weak D match, TRBD1 (5 bases). Per the germline V gene, CDR1 is SNHLY and CDR2 is FYNNEI. V gave up 7 bases and J gave up 7 bases, with 16 bases separating them. The CDR3 is 14 residues long. CDR3: CASTTERTGGELFF. CDR3 in DNA: TGTGCCAGCACGACAGAAAGGACCGGCGGGGAGCTGTTTTTT.

Of note for this clonotype: A much larger clone is a single base away; this may be a read error. The chain employs TRBV12-3 or TRBV12-4 and TRBJ1-2; a possible D gene is TRBD1 (5 bases). The CDR3 extends over 14 amino acids. The CDR3 sequence is CASSSKGLGYGFTF. Here the CDR3 DNA reads TGTGCCAGCAGTTCTAAGGGGTTGGGTTATGGCTTCACCTTC.

In this sample, this clonotype turned up many times. The chain couples TRBV20-1 to TRBJ2-1; D gene ambiguous. The CDR3 length is 11 residues. Per germline, CDR1 DFQATT and CDR2 SNEGSKA (reference sequence). Trimming shortened V by 4 bases and J by 3 bases, and 4 bases separated the two germline ends. The CDR3 reads CSAMSYNEQFF. CDR3 DNA sequence: TGCAGTGCTATGAGCTACAATGAGCAGTTCTTC.

This clonotype showed up many times. The V gene is TRBV10-3, the J gene TRBJ2-6, with 12 bases lining up with TRBD2. The trim removed 5 bases at V and 0 bases at J, leaving 5 bases unmatched. The CDR3 length is 18 residues. The germline V gene encodes CDR1 ENHRY and CDR2 SYGVKD. CDR3 sequence: CAISSTSGGHSGANVLTF. In DNA, the CDR3 is TGTGCCATCAGTAGTACTAGCGGGGGGCACTCTGGGGCCAACGTCCTGACTTTC.

This clonotype was seen at least ten times. V gene TRBV11-2 combines with J gene TRBJ1-1; weak D call: TRBD1 (6 bases). The CDR3 totals 17 residues. Trimming removed 1 base at V and 5 bases at J, with 20 bases between. CDR1 is SGHAT and CDR2 is FQNNGV in the germline V gene. CDR3: CASSLAAPGDLRTEAFF. The DNA of the CDR3 is TGTGCCAGCAGCTTAGCTGCACCAGGGGACCTGAGGACTGAAGCTTTCTTT.

This clonotype was seen a handful of times. V usage is TRBV20-1 and J usage is TRBJ1-6, with 9 positions matching TRBD1. CDR3 length: 12 amino acids. CDR1 is DFQATT and CDR2 is SNEGSKA in the germline V gene (reference sequence). V lost 5 bases and J lost 10; bases outside the gene matches: 3. The CDR3 DNA is TGCAGTGCTGGGGGACAGGGATCACCCCTCCACTTT. Amino acids: CSAGGQGSPLHF.

This clonotype was counted ten times or more. The chain has TRBV6-2 or TRBV6-3 and TRBJ2-1; 9 bases match TRBD1. The germline gives CDR1 MNHEY, CDR2 SVGEGT. Unmatched junction bases numbered 11, after V lost 7 bases and J lost 4 bases. This CDR3 contains 16 residues. The CDR3 nucleotides read TGTGCCAGCACCAAATCAGGGACAGGGTGGTACAATGAGCAGTTCTTC. Protein sequence: CASTKSGTGWYNEQFF.

This clonotype has just a few counts. This rearrangement joins TRBV9 to TRBJ1-6; perhaps TRBD1 as D (6 bases). V lost 0 bases and J lost 10, with 11 bases in between. The CDR3 has 14 amino acids. Germline CDR1 SGDLS, CDR2 YYNGEE. The CDR3 DNA sequence: TGTGCCAGCAGCGTAGGGGACATTTCCTCACCCCTCCACTTT. It specifies CASSVGDISSPLHF.

This clonotype came up many times. V gene TRBV7-8 combines with J gene TRBJ1-6, with D possibly TRBD1 on 6 matching bases. Trimming cost V 7 bases and J 9 bases, with 16 bases left between them. This CDR3 region has 14 residues. The germline V gene has CDR1 SGHVS and CDR2 FQNEAQ. The chain's CDR3 is CASNEGGPGSPLHF. The CDR3, as DNA: TGTGCCAGCAACGAAGGGGGGCCAGGTTCACCCCTCCACTTT.

This clonotype occurred many times. The chain recombines TRBV20-1 with TRBJ1-6; D is uncertain. Germline V gene sequence: CDR1 DFQATT, CDR2 SNEGSKA (reference sequence). CDR3 length equals 13 residues. Trimming shortened V by 3 bases and J by 4 bases, and 7 bases separated the two germline ends. The CDR3 nucleotides are TGCAGTGCTAGGGGCGGATATAATTCACCCCTCCACTTT. This sequence encodes CSARGGYNSPLHF.

This clonotype showed up many times. The chain has TRBV27 and TRBJ1-6, with D possibly being TRBD1 (5 bases). V was clipped by 3 bases and J by 5 bases, with 8 bases between them. Germline CDR1 is MNHEY and CDR2 is SMNVEV (reference sequence). The CDR3 totals 14 residues. The CDR3 DNA reads as TGTGCCAGCAGTTTTGAAGGGGATAATTCACCCCTCCACTTT. Its protein product is CASSFEGDNSPLHF.

The chain recombines TRBV11-2 with TRBJ1-2; 9 positions agree with TRBD1. Germline V gene lookup returns CDR1 SGHAT and CDR2 FQNNGV. The CDR3 loop spans 18 amino acids. V trimming: 1 base; J trimming: 0 bases; junction bases outside the gene matches: 9. In DNA, the CDR3 is TGTGCCAGCAGCTTAGTCGGGACAGGGCGGCGATCTAACTATGGCTACACCTTC. Translation: CASSLVGTGRRSNYGYTF. The variable domain in full, completed from reference TRBV11-2 and TRBJ1-2, reads EAGVAQSPRYKIIEKRQSVAFWCNPISGHATLYWYQQILGQGPKLLIQFQNNGVVDDSQLPKDRFSAERLKGVDSTLKIQPAKLEDSAVYLCASSLVGTGRRSNYGYTFGSGTRLTVV.

This clonotype was detected ten times or more. The rearrangement uses TRBV7-6 and TRBJ2-2; D perhaps matches TRBD2 (5 bases). Trimming shortened V by 1 base and J by 7 bases, and 13 bases separated the two germline ends. The CDR3 is 15 amino acids. Germline lookup yields CDR1 SGHVS and CDR2 FNYEAQ. CDR3 sequence reads: CASSLEGLAGGELFF. The CDR3 DNA reads as TGTGCCAGCAGCTTAGAAGGCCTAGCCGGCGGGGAGCTGTTTTTT.

This clonotype was picked up many times. This chain connects TRBV2 to TRBJ2-1, with 9 bases fitting TRBD2. CDR1 is SNHLY and CDR2 is FYNNEI in the germline V gene. This CDR3 is built from 16 residues. The ends lost 4 bases at V and 3 bases at J; junction bases unmatched: 7. This chain's CDR3 is CASSASAGGYYNEQFF. The DNA of the CDR3 is TGTGCCAGCAGTGCGTCTGCGGGGGGGTACTACAATGAGCAGTTCTTC.

This clonotype appeared many times. The chain is built from TRBV4-2 and TRBJ2-1, with D possibly TRBD2 on 5 matching bases. Germline V CDR1 and CDR2: LGHNA, YNFKEQ. This CDR3 has 15 residues. Trimming pared 1 base from V and 9 bases from J, leaving 16 bases between. CDR3 sequence: CASSQVEGKGGEQFF. The DNA of the CDR3 is TGTGCCAGCAGCCAAGTTGAGGGTAAGGGTGGTGAGCAGTTCTTC.

The V and J genes are TRBV5-6 and TRBJ1-2, with no clear D. There are 14 residues in the CDR3. V was clipped by 4 bases and J by 4 bases, with 14 bases between them. The germline V gene encodes CDR1 SGHDT and CDR2 YYEEEE. The CDR3, as DNA: TGTGCCAGCAGCCGTGGACTGTCGAGCTATGGCTACACCTTC. This gives the protein CASSRGLSSYGYTF.

This clonotype was counted ten times or more. V and J are TRBV29-1 and TRBJ2-5; 10 positions agree with TRBD1. In germline, CDR1 is SQVTM, CDR2 ANQGSEA. J was trimmed by 9 bases and V by 1 base; bases with no gene match: 5. The CDR3 sequence is 13 residues long. For the CDR3, the DNA is TGCAGCGTTGAAGTAGGACAGGGGGAGCCCCAGTACTTC. The encoded protein is CSVEVGQGEPQYF.

This clonotype has a count of ten or more. The chain joins TRBV7-8 to TRBJ2-3; 9 nucleotides line up with TRBD2. Losses at the gene ends were 6 bases for V and 1 base for J; bases not matched to a gene: 8. Germline V gene sequence: CDR1 SGHVS, CDR2 FQNEAQ. The CDR3 spans 16 residues. CDR3 loop: CASRRMERGGTDTQYF. The CDR3 DNA reads as TGTGCCAGCAGGAGGATGGAGCGGGGGGGCACAGATACGCAGTATTTT.